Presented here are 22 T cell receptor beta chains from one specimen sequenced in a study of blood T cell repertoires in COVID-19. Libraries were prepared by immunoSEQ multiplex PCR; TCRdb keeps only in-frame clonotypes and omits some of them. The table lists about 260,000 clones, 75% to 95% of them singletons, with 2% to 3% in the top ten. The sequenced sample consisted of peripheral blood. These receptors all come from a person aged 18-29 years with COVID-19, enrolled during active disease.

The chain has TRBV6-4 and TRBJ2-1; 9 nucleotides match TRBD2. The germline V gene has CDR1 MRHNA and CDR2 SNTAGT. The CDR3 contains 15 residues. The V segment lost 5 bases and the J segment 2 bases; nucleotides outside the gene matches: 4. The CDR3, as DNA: TGTGCCAGCAGTTTAGCGGGAGAAGCCTACAATGAGCAGTTCTTC. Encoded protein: CASSLAGEAYNEQFF.

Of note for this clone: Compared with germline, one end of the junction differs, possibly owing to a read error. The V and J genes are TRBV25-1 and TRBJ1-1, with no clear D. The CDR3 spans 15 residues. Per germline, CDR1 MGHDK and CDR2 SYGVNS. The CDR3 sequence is CASRSPHVENTEAFF. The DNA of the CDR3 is TGTGCTAGCAGGAGCCCGCACGTTGAGAACACTGAAGCTTTCTTT.

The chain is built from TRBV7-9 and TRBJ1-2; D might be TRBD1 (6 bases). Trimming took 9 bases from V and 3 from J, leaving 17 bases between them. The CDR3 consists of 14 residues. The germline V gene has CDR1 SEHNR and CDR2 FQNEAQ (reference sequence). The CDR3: CASTEIGGDYGYTF. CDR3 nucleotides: TGTGCCAGTACCGAGATAGGGGGGGACTATGGCTACACCTTC.

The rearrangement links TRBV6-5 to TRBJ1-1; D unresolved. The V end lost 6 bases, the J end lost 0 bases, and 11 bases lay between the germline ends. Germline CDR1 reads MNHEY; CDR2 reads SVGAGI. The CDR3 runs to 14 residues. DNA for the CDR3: TGTGCCAGCAGGCCGGGGATAATGAACACTGAAGCTTTCTTT. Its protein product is CASRPGIMNTEAFF.

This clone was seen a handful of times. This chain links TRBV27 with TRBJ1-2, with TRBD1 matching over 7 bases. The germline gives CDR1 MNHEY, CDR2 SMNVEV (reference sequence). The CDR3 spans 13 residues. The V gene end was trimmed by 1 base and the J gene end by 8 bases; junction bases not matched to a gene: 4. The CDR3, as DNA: TGTGCCAGCAGTTTATACAGGGGTGGGGGCTACACCTTC. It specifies CASSLYRGGGYTF.

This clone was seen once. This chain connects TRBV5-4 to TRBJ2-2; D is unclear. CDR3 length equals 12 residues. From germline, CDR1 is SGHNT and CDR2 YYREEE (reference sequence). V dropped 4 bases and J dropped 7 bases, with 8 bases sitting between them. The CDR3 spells CASSQRDGELFF. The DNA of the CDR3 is TGTGCCAGCAGCCAGCGCGACGGGGAGCTGTTTTTT.

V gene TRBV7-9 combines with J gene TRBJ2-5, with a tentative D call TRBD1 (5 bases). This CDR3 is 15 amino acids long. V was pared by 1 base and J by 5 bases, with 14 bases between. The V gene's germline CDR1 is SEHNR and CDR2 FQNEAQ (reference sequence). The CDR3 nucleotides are TGTGCCAGCAGCTTAGACCATCCAGGGCAGGAGACCCAGTACTTC. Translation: CASSLDHPGQETQYF.

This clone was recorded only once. The CDR3 sequence is CASSPRGGANQETQYF. As DNA, the CDR3 is TGTGCCAGCAGTCCCCGCGGGGGGGCGAACCAAGAGACCCAGTACTTC. This chain links TRBV27 with TRBJ2-5, with 9 bases aligning to TRBD2. Unmatched junction bases numbered 7, after V lost 5 bases and J lost 0 bases. The germline V gene encodes CDR1 MNHEY and CDR2 SMNVEV (reference sequence). The CDR3 totals 16 residues.

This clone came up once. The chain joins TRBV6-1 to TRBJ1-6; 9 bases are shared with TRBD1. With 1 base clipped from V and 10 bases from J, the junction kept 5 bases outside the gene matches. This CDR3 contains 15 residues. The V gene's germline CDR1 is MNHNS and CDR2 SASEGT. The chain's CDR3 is CASSEGDRAASPLHF. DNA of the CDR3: TGTGCCAGCAGTGAAGGGGACAGGGCGGCGTCACCCCTCCACTTT.

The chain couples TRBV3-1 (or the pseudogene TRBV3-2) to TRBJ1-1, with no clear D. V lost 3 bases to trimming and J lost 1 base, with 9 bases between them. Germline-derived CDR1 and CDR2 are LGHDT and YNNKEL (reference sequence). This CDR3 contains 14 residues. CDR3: CASSQRAGNTEAFF. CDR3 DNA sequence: TGTGCCAGCAGCCAGAGGGCAGGGAACACTGAAGCTTTCTTT.

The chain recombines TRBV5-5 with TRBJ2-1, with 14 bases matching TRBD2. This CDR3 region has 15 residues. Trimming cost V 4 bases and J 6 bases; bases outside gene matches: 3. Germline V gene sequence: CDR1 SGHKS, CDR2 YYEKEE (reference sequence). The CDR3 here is CASSGGLAGGNEQFF. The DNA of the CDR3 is TGTGCCAGCAGCGGCGGACTAGCGGGGGGCAATGAGCAGTTCTTC.

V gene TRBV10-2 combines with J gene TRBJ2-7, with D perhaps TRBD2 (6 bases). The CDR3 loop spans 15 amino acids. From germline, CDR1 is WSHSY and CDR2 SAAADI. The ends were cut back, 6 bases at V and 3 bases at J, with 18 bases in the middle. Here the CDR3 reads CASSPGLAKVYEQYF. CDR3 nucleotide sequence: TGCGCCAGCAGCCCGGGACTTGCCAAGGTCTACGAGCAGTACTTC.

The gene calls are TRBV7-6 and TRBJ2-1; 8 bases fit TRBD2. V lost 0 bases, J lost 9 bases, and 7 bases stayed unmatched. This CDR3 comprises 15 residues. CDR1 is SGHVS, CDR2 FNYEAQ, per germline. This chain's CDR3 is CASSLASGSVSEQFF. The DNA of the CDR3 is TGTGCCAGCAGCTTAGCCAGCGGGAGCGTTAGTGAGCAGTTCTTC.

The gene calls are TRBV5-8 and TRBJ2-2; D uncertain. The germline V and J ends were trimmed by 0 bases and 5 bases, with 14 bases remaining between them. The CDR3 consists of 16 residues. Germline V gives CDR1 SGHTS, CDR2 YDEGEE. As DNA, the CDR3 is TGTGCCAGCAGCTTGGCCGAGCAACTCGGTACCGGGGAGCTGTTTTTT. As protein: CASSLAEQLGTGELFF.

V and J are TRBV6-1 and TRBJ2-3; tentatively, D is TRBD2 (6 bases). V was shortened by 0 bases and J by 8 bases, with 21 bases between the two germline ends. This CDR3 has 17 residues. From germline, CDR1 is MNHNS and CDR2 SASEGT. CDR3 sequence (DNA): TGTGCCAGCAGTGAAGCGCCTCTGGGAGCGGGTGGGGGTACGCAGTATTTT. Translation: CASSEAPLGAGGGTQYF.

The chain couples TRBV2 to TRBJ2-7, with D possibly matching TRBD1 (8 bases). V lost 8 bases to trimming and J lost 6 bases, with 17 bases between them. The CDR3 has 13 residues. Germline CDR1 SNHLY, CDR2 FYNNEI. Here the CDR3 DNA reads TGTGCCAGCGGCTGGACAGGGAGGGGCGAGCAGTACTTC. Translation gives CASGWTGRGEQYF.

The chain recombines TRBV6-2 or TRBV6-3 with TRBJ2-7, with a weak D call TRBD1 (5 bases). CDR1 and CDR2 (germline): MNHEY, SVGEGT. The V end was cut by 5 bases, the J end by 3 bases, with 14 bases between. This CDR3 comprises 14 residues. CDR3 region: CASSQWGGYYEQYF. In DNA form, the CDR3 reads TGTGCCAGCAGTCAATGGGGCGGTTACTACGAGCAGTACTTC.

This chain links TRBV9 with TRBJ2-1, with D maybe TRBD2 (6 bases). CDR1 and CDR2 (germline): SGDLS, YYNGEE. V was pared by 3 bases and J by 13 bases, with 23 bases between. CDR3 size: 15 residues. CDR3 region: CASSEGTHNDQQQFF. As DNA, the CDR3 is TGTGCCAGCAGCGAAGGGACTCATAATGATCAGCAACAGTTCTTC.

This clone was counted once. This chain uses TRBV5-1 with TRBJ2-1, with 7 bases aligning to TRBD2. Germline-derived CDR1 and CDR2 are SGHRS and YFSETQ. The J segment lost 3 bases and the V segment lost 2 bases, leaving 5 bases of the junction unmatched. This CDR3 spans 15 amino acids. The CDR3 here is CASSFGLADYNEQFF. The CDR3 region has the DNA TGCGCCAGCAGCTTCGGGCTAGCGGACTACAATGAGCAGTTCTTC. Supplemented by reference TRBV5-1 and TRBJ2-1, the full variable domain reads KAGVTQTPRYLIKTRGQQVTLSCSPISGHRSVSWYQQTPGQGLQFLFEYFSETQRNKGNFPGRFSGRQFSNSRSEMNVSTLELGDSALYLCASSFGLADYNEQFFGPGTRLTVL.

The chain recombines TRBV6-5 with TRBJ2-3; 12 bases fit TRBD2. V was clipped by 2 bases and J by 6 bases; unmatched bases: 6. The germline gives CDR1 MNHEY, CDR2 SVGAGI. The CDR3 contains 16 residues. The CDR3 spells CASSYQTSGRPDTQYF. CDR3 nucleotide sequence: TGTGCCAGCAGTTACCAGACTAGCGGGAGACCGGATACGCAGTATTTT.

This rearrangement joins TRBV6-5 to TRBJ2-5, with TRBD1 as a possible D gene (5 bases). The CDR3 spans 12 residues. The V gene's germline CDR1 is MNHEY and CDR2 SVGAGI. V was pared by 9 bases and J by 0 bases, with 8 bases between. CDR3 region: CASTTDQETQYF. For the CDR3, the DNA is TGTGCCAGTACGACAGACCAAGAGACCCAGTACTTC.

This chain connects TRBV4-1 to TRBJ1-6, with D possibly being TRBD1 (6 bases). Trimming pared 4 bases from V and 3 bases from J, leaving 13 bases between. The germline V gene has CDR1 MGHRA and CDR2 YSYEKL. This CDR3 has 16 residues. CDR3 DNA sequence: TGCGCCAGCAGCCCCCAGGGGAGAGACTATAATTCACCCCTCCACTTT. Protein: CASSPQGRDYNSPLHF.